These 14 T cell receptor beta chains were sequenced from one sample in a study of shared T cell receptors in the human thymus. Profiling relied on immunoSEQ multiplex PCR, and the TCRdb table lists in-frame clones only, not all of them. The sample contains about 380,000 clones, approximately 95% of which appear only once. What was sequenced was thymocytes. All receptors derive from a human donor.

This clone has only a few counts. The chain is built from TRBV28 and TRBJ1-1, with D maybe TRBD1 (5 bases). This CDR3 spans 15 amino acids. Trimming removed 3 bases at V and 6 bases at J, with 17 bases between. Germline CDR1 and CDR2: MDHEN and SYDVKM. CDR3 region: CASSLPRQLYAEAFF. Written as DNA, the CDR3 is TGTGCCAGCAGTTTGCCCCGACAGCTTTACGCTGAAGCTTTCTTT.

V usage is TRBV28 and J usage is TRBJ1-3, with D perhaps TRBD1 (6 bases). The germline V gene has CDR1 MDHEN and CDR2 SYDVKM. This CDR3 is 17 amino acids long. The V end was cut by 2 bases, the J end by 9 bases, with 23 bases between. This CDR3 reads CASSLGGREVKGCTIYF. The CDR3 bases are TGTGCCAGCAGTTTAGGGGGCAGGGAGGTCAAGGGTTGCACCATATATTTT.

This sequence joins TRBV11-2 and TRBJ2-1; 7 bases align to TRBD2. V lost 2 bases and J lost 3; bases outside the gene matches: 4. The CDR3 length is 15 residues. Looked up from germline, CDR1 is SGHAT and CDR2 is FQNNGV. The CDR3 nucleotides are TGTGCCAGCAGCTTATGGGCGGGAGTCTACAATGAGCAGTTCTTC. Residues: CASSLWAGVYNEQFF.

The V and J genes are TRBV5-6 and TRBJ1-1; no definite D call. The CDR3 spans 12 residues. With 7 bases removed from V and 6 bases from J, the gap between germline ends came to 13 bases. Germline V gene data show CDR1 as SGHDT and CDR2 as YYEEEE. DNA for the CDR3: TGTGCCAGCGGCCCCCCCGGCCCTGAAGCTTTCTTT. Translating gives CASGPPGPEAFF. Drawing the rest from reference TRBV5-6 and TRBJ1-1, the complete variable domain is DAGVTQSPTHLIKTRGQQVTLRCSPKSGHDTVSWYQQALGQGPQFIFQYYEEEERQRGNFPDRFSGHQFPNYSSELNVNALLLGDSALYLCASGPPGPEAFFGQGTRLTVV.

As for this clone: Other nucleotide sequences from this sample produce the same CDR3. CDR3 region: CASSLPGLATDTQYF. DNA for the CDR3: TGTGCCAGCAGTTTACCCGGACTAGCCACAGATACGCAGTATTTT. The gene calls are TRBV27 and TRBJ2-3, with 8 bases identical to TRBD2. This CDR3 contains 15 residues. CDR1 and CDR2 from the germline V gene are MNHEY and SMNVEV (reference sequence). The J segment lost 2 bases and the V segment lost 2 bases, leaving 3 bases of the junction unmatched.

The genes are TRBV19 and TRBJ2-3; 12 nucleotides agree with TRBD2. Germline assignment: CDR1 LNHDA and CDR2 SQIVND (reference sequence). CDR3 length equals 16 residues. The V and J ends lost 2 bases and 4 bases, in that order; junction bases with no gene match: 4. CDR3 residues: CASSILAGGFADTQYF. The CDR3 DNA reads TGTGCCAGTAGTATACTAGCGGGAGGGTTTGCAGATACGCAGTATTTT. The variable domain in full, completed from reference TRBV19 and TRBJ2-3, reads DGGITQSPKYLFRKEGQNVTLSCEQNLNHDAMYWYRQDPGQGLRLIYYSQIVNDFQKGDIAEGYSVSREKKESFPLTVTSAQKNPTAFYLCASSILAGGFADTQYFGPGTRLTVL.

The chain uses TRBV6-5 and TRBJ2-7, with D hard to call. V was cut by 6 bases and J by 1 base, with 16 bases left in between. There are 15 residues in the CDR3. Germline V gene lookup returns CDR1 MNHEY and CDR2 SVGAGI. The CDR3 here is CASRRTSDGSYEQYF. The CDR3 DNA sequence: TGTGCCAGCAGGAGAACCTCGGACGGGTCCTACGAGCAGTACTTC.

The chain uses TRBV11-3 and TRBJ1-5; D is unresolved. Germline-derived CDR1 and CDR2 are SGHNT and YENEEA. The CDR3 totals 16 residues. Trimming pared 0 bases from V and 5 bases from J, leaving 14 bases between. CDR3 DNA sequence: TGTGCCAGCAGCTTAGAAGGGTGTGACACTGATCAGCCCCAGCATTTT. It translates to CASSLEGCDTDQPQHF.

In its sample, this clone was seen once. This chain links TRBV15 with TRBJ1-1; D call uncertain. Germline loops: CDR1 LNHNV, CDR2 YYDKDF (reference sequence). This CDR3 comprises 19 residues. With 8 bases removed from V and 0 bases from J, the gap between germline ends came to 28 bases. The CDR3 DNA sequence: TGTGCCACCGAAGACGGGAGAGGCGAAACCCGTCTACTGAACACTGAAGCTTTCTTT. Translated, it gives CATEDGRGETRLLNTEAFF.

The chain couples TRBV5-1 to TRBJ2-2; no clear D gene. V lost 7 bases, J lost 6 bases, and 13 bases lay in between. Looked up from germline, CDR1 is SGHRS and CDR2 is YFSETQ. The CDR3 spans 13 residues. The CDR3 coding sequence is TGCGCCAGCCTTCAAGAGCCTGCCGGGGAGCTGTTTTTT. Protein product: CASLQEPAGELFF.

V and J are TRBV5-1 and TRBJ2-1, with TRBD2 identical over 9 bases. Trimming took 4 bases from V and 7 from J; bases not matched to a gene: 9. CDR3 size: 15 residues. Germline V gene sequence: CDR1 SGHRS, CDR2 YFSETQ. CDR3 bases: TGCGCCAGCAGCCCAGTAGCGGGAGCGTTGAATGAGCAGTTCTTC. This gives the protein CASSPVAGALNEQFF. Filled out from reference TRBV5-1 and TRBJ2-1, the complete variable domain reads KAGVTQTPRYLIKTRGQQVTLSCSPISGHRSVSWYQQTPGQGLQFLFEYFSETQRNKGNFPGRFSGRQFSNSRSEMNVSTLELGDSALYLCASSPVAGALNEQFFGPGTRLTVL.

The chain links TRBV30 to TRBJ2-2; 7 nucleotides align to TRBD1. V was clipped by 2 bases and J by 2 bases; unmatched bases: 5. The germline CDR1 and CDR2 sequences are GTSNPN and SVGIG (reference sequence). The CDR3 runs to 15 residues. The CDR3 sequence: CAWSMSGGNTGELFF. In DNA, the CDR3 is TGTGCCTGGAGTATGTCAGGGGGAAACACCGGGGAGCTGTTTTTT.

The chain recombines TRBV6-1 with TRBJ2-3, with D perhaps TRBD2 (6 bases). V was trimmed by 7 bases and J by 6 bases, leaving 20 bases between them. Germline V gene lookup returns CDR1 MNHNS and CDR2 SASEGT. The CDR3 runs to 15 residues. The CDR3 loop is CASNPTPGRPDTQYF. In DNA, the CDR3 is TGTGCCAGCAACCCCACGCCCGGGAGACCTGATACGCAGTATTTT.

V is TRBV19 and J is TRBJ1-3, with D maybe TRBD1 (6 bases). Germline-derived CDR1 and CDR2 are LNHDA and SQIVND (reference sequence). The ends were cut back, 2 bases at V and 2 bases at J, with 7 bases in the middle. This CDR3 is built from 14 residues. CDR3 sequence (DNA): TGTGCCAGTAGTATAAGGGGGACTGGAAACACCATATATTTT. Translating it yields CASSIRGTGNTIYF.